This record covers a single T cell receptor (beta chain). The antigen remains unidentified. These data originate in a study of T-cell reconstitution after alpha-beta-depleted transplantation in children. Library preparation (for TCRbeta) was performed with unique molecular identifiers. TCRdb recomputed calls from the PCR reads with MiXCR, one row per CDR3 protein. This sample has hundreds of thousands of distinct CDR3 sequences, with 23% found just once. Whole-study findings and limits: There were reportedly several hundred expanded graft clones from which alpha-beta T cells came about two months after transplant. A year post-transplant, T-cell counts and diversity derived mostly from newly produced T cells. Surviving recipient T cells and thymic progenitors accounted for the high day-60 TCRbeta diversity observed in some patients.

The CDR3 is 13 residues long. The germline V and J ends were trimmed by 3 bases and 4 bases, with 9 bases remaining between them. The input for sequencing was PBMCs, mostly from graft donor cells, taken 360 days after TCRalphabeta/CD19-depleted stem cell transplant. The rearrangement links TRBV12-3 or TRBV12-4 to TRBJ1-2, with no clear D. The clonotype originates from a boy under two years old who had a stem cell transplant for acute myeloid leukemia, so the T cells may come from the graft donor. CDR3 residues: CASSFRQAYGYTF. CDR3 coding DNA: TGTGCCAGCAGTTTCAGGCAGGCCTATGGCTACACCTTC.